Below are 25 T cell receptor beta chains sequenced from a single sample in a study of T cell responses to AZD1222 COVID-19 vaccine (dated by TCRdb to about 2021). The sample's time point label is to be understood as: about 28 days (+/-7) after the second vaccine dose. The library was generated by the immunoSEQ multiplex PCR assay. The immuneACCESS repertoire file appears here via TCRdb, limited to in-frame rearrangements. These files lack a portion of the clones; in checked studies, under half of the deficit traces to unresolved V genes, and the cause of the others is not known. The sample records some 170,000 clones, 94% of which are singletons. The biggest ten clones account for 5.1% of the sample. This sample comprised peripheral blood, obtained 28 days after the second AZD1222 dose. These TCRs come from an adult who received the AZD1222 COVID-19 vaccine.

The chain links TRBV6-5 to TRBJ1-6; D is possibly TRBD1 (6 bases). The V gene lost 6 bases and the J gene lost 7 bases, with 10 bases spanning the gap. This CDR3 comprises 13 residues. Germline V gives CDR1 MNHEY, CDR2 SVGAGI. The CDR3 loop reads CASSQGPNSPLHF. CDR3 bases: TGTGCCAGCAGCCAGGGGCCCAATTCACCCCTCCACTTT.

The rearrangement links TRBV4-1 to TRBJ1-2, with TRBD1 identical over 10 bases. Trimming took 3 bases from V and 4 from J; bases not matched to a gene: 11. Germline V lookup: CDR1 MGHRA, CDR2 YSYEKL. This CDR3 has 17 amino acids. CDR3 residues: CASSQPGTGEAVYGYTF. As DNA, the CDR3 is TGCGCCAGCAGCCAGCCCGGGACAGGGGAGGCGGTCTATGGCTACACCTTC.

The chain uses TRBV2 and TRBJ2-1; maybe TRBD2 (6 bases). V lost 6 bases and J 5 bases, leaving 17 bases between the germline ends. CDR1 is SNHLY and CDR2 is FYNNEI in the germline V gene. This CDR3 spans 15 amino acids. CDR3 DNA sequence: TGTGCCAGCAGGGGGGGACTTTCTGTTAACAATGAGCAGTTCTTC. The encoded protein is CASRGGLSVNNEQFF.

The CDR3: CASSLSLALWETQYF. The CDR3 DNA reads as TGCGCCAGCAGCTTGTCGCTAGCGCTGTGGGAGACCCAGTACTTC. The chain combines TRBV5-1 with TRBJ2-5, with D perhaps matching TRBD2 (6 bases). The CDR3 is 15 amino acids. Trimming removed 1 base at V and 5 bases at J, with 15 bases between. Per the germline V gene, CDR1 is SGHRS and CDR2 is YFSETQ.

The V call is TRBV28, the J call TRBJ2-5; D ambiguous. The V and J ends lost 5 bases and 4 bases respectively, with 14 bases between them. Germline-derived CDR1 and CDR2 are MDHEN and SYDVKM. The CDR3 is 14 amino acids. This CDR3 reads CASSPIRTAETQYF. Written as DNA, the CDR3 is TGTGCCAGCAGTCCGATCCGGACGGCAGAGACCCAGTACTTC.

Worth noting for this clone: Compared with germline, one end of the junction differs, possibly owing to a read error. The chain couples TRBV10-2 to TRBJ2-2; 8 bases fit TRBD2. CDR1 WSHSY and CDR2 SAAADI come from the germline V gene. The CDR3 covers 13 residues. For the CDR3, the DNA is TGCACCAGCGGGAGATCGGGCACCGGGGAGCTGTTTTTT. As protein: CTSGRSGTGELFF.

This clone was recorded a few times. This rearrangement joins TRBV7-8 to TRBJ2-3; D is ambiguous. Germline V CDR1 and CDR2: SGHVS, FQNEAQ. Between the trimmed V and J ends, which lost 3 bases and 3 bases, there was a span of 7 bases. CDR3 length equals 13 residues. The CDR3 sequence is CASSLLLTDTQYF. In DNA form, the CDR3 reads TGTGCCAGCAGCTTGTTACTTACAGATACGCAGTATTTT.

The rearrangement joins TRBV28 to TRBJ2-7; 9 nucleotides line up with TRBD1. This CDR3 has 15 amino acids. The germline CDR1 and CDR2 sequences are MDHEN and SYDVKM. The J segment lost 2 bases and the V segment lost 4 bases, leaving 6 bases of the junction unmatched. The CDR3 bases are TGTGCCAGCAGTTCACCGGGACAGGGTACCTACGAGCAGTACTTC. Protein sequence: CASSSPGQGTYEQYF.

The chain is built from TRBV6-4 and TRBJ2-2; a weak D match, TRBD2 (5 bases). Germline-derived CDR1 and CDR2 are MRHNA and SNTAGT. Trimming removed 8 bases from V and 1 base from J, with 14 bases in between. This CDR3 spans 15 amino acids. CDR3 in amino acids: CASGESSGNTGELFF. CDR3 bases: TGTGCCAGCGGAGAATCGAGCGGGAACACCGGGGAGCTGTTTTTT.

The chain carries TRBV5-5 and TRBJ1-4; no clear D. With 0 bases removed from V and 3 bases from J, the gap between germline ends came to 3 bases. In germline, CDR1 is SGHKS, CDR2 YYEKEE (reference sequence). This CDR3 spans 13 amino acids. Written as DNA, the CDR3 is TGTGCCAGCAGCTTGGCGCCTAATGAAAAACTGTTTTTT. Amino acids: CASSLAPNEKLFF.

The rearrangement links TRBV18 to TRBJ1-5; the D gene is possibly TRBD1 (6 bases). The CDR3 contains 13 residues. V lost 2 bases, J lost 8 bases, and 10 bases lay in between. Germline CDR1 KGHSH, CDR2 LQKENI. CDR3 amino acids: CASSPGGEEPQHF. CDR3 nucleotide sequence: TGTGCCAGCTCACCAGGGGGCGAAGAGCCCCAGCATTTT.

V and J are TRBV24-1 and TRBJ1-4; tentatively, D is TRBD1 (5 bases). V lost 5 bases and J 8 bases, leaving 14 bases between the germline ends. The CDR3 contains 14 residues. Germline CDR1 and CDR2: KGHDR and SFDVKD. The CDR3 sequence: CATSGGRKREKLFF. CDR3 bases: TGTGCCACCAGTGGGGGGAGGAAAAGGGAAAAACTGTTTTTT.

The CDR3 here is CASKGQGRDEQYF. The CDR3 DNA reads TGTGCCAGCAAGGGACAGGGTCGGGACGAGCAGTACTTC. The chain employs TRBV6-5 and TRBJ2-7; TRBD1 matches at 9 bases. The CDR3 spans 13 residues. V was clipped by 7 bases and J by 5 bases; unmatched bases: 6. Per the germline V gene, CDR1 is MNHEY and CDR2 is SVGAGI.

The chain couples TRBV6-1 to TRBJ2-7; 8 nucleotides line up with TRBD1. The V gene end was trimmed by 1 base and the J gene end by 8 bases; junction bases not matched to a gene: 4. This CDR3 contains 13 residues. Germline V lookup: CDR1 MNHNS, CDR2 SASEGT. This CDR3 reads CASSEGDRRKQYF. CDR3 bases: TGTGCCAGCAGTGAAGGGGACAGGAGAAAGCAGTACTTC.

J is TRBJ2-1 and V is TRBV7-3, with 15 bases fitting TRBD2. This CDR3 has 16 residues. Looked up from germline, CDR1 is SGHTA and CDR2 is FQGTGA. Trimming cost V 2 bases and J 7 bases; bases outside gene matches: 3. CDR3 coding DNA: TGTGCCAGCAGCTTAGAGGGGACTAGCGGGAGGAATGAGCAGTTCTTC. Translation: CASSLEGTSGRNEQFF.

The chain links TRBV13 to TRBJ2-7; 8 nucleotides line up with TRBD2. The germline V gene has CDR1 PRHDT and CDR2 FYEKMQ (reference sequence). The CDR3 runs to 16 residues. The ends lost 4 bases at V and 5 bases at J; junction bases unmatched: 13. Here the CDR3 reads CASSSRTSSGIHEQYF. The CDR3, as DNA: TGTGCCAGCAGCTCCCGCACTAGTAGCGGGATCCACGAGCAGTACTTC.

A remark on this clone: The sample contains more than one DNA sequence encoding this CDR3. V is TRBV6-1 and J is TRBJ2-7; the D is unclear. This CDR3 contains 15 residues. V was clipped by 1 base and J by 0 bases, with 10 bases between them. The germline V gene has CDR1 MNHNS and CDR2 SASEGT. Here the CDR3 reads CASSEGSRSSYEQYF. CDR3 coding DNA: TGTGCCAGCAGTGAAGGCTCCAGGAGCTCCTACGAGCAGTACTTC.

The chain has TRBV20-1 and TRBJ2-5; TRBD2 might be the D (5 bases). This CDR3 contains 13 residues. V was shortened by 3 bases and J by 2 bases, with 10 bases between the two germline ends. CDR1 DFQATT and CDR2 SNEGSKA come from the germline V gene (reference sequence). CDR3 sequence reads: CSASLRGQETQYF. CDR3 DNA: TGCAGTGCTAGTCTGAGAGGGCAAGAGACCCAGTACTTC.

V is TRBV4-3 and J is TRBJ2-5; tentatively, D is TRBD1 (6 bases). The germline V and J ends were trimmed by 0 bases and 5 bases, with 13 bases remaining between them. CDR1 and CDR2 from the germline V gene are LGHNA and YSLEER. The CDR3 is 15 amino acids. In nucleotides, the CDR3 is TGCGCCAGCAGCCAAGAGTACAGGGCTATGGAGACCCAGTACTTC. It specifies CASSQEYRAMETQYF.

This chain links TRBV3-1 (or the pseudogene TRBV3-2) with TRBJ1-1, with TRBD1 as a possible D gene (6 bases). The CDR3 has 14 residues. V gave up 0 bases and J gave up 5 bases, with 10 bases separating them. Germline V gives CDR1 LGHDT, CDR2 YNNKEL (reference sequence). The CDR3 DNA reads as TGTGCCAGCAGCCAAGAGGGCAGGGGTACTGAAGCTTTCTTT. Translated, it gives CASSQEGRGTEAFF.

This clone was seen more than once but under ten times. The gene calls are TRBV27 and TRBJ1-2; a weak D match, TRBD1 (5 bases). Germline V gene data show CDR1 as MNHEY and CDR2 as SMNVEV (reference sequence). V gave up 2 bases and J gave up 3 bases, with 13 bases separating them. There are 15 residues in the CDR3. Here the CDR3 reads CASSLGATGDYGYTF. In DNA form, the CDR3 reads TGTGCCAGCAGTTTAGGGGCTACGGGGGACTATGGCTACACCTTC.

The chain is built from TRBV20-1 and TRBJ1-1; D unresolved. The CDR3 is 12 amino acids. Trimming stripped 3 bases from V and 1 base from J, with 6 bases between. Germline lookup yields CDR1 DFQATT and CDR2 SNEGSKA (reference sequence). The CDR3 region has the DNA TGCAGTGCTAGTGACGGGAACACTGAAGCTTTCTTT. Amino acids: CSASDGNTEAFF.

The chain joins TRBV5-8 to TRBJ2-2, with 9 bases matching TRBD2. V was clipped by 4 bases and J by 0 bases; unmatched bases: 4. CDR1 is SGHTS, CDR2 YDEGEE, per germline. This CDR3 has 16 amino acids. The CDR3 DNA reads TGTGCCAGCAGCCCGGGACTAGCACCGAACACCGGGGAGCTGTTTTTT. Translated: CASSPGLAPNTGELFF.

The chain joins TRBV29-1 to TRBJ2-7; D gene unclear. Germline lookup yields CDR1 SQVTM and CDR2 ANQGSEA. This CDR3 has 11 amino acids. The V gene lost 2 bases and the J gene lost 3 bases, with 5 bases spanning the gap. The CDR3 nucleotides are TGCAGCGTTGAACAGAGCTACGAGCAGTACTTC. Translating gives CSVEQSYEQYF.

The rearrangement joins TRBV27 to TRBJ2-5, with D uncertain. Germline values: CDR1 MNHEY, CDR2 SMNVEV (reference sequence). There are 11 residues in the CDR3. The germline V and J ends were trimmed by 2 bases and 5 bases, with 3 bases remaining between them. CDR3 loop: CASSLMETQYF. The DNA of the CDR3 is TGTGCCAGCAGTTTAATGGAGACCCAGTACTTC.